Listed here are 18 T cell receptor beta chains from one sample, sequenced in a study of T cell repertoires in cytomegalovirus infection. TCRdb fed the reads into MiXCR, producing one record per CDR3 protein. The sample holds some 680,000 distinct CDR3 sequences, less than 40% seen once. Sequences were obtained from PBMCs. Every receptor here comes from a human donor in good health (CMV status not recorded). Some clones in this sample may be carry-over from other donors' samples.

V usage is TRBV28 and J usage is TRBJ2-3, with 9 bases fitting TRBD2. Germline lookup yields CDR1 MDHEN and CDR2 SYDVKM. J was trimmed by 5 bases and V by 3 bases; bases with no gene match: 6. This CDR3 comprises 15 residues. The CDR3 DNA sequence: TGTGCCAGCAGTTTCCAGCGGGGGGTCGGAGATACGCAGTATTTT. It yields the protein CASSFQRGVGDTQYF.

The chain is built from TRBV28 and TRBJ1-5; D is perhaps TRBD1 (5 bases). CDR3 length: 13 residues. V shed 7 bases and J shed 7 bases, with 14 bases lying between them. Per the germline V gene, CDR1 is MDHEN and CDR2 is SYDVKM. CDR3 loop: CASTTGRQQPQHF. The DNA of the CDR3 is TGTGCCAGCACCACCGGGAGACAGCAGCCCCAGCATTTT.

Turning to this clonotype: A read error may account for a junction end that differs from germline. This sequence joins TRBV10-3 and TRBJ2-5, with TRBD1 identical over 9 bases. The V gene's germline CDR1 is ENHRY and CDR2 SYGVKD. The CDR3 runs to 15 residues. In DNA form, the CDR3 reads TGTGCCATCAGTGGACGGACAGGGGACCAAGATACCCAGTACTTC. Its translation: CAISGRTGDQDTQYF.

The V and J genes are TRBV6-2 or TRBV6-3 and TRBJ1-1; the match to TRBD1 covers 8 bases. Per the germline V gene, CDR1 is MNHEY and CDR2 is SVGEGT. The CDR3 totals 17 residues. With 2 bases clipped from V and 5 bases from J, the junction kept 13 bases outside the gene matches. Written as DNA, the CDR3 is TGTGCCAGCAGTTACGACCGTGCCAGGGGGCTGAGTACTGAAGCTTTCTTT. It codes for CASSYDRARGLSTEAFF.

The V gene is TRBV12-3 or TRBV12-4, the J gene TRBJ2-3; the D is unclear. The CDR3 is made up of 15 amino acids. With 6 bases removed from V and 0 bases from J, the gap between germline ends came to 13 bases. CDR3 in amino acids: CASRRQDLSTDTQYF. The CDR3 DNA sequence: TGTGCCAGCAGGCGGCAGGACCTCAGCACAGATACGCAGTATTTT.

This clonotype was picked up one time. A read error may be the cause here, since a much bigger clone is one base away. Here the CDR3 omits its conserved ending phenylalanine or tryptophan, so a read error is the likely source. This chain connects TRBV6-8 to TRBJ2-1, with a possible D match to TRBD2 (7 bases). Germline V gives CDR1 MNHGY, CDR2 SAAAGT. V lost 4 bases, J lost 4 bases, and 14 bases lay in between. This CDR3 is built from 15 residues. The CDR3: CASSSTGGPYNEQFL. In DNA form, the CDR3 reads TGTGCCAGCAGTTCCACCGGGGGGCCATACAATGAGCAGTTCTTA.

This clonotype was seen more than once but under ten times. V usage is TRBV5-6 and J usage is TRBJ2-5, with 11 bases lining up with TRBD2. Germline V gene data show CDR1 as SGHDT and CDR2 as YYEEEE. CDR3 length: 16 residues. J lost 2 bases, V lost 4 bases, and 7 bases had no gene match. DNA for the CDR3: TGTGCCAGCAGCCGCGGGACTAGCGGTCCACAAGAGACCCAGTACTTC. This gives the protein CASSRGTSGPQETQYF.

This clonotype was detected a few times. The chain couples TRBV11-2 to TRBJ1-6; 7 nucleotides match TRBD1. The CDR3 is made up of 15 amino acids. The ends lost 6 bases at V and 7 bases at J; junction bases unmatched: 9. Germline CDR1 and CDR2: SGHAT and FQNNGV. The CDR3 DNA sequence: TGTGCCAGCAGGTTGTCGAGACAGGGAAATTCACCCCTCCACTTT. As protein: CASRLSRQGNSPLHF.

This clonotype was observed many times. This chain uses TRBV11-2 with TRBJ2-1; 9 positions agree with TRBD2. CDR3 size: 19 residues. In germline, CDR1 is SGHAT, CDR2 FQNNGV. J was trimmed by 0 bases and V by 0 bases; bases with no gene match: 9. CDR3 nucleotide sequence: TGTGCCAGCAGCTTAGATCCCTACCTAGCGGGGACCTCCTACAATGAGCAGTTCTTC. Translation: CASSLDPYLAGTSYNEQFF.

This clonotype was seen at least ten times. For the CDR3, the DNA is TGTGCCAGCAGCGCATCCCCCCGCGCTTCTACGTATGGCTACACCTTC. Its protein is CASSASPRASTYGYTF. J is TRBJ1-2 and V is TRBV7-2; D remains ambiguous. CDR1 and CDR2 from the germline V gene are SGHTA and FQGNSA. The CDR3 spans 16 residues. Trimming pared 5 bases from V and 5 bases from J, leaving 21 bases between. Drawing the rest from reference TRBV7-2 and TRBJ1-2, the complete variable domain is GAGVSQSPSNKVTEKGKDVELRCDPISGHTALYWYRQSLGQGLEFLIYFQGNSAPDKSGLPSDRFSAERTGGSVSTLTIQRTQQEDSAVYLCASSASPRASTYGYTFGSGTRLTVV.

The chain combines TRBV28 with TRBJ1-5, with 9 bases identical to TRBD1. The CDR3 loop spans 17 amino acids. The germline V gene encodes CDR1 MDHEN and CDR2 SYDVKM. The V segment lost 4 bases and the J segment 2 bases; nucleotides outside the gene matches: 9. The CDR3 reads CASSSGTGKIGNQPQHF. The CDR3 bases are TGTGCCAGCAGTTCCGGGACAGGGAAGATCGGCAATCAGCCCCAGCATTTT. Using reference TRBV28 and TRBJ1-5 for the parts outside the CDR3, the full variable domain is DVKVTQSSRYLVKRTGEKVFLECVQDMDHENMFWYRQDPGLGLRLIYFSYDVKMKEKGDIPEGYSVSREKKERFSLILESASTNQTSMYLCASSSGTGKIGNQPQHFGDGTRLSIL.

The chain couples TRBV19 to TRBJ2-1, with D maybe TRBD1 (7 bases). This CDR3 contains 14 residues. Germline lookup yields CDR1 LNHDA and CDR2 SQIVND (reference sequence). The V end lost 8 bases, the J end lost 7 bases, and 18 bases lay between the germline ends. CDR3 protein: CASSRGVILNEQFF. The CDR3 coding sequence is TGTGCCAGTTCCAGGGGGGTTATTTTGAATGAGCAGTTCTTC.

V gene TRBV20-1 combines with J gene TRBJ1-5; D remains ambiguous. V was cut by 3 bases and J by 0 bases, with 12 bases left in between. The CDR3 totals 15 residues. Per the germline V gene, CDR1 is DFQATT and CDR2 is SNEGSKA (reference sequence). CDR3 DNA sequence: TGCAGTGCTAGCCAACGCCTCGATAGCAATCAGCCCCAGCATTTT. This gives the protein CSASQRLDSNQPQHF.

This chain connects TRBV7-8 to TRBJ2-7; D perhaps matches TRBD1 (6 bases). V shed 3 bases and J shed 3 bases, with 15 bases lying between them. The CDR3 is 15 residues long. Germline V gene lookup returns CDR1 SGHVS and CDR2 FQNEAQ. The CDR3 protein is CASSFRGQPNYEQYF. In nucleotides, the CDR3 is TGTGCCAGCAGCTTCCGAGGACAGCCCAACTACGAGCAGTACTTC.

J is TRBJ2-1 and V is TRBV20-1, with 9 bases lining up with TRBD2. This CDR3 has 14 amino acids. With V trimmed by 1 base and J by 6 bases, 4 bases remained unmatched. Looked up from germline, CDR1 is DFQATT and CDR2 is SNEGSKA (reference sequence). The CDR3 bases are TGCAGTGCTAGAGTGAAGCGGGAGGTCAATGAGCAGTTCTTC. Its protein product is CSARVKREVNEQFF.

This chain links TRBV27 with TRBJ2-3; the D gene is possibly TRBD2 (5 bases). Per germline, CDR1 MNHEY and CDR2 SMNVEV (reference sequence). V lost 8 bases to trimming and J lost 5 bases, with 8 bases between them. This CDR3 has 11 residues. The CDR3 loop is CASVGVDTQYF. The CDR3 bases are TGTGCCAGCGTCGGGGTAGATACGCAGTATTTT.

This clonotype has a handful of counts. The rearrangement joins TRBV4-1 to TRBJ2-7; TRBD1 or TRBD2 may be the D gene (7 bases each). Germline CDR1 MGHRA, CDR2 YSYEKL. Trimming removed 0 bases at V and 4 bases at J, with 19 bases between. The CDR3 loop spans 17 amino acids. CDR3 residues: CASSQDPGGGGRYEQYF. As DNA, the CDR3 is TGCGCCAGCAGCCAAGATCCAGGGGGAGGGGGCCGGTACGAGCAGTACTTC.

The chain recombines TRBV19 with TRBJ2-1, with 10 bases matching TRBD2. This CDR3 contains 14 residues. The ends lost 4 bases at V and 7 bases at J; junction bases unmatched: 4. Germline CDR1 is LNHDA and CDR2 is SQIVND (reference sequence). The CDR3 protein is CASSRLAGANEQFF. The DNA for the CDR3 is TGTGCCAGTAGTAGGCTAGCGGGAGCGAATGAGCAGTTCTTC.